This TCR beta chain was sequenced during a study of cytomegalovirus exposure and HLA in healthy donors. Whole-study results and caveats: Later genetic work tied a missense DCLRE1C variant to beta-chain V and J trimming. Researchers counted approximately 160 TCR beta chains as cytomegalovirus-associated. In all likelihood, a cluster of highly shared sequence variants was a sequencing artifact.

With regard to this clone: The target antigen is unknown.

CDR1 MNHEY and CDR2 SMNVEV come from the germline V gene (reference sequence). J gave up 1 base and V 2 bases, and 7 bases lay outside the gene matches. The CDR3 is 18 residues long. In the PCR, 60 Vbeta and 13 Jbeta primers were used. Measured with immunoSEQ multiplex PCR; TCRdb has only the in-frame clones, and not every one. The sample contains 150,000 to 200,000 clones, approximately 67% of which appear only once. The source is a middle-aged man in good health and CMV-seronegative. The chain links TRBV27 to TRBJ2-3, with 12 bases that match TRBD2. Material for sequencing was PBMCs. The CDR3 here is CASSLPRLAGAGTDTQYF. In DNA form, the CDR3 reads TGTGCCAGCAGTTTACCTAGACTAGCGGGAGCCGGCACAGATACGCAGTATTTT.